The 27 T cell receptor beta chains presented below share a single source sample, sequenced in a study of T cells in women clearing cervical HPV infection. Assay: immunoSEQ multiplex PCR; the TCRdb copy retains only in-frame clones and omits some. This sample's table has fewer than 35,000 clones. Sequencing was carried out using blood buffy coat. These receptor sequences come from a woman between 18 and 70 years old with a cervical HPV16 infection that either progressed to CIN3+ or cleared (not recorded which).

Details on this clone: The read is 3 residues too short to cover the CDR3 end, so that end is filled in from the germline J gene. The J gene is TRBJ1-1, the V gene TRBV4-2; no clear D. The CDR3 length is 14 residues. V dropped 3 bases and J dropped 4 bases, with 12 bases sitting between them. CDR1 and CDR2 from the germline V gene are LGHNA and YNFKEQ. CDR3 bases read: TGTGCCAGCAGCCAGTCTCGGGGAGGCACTGAA. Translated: CASSQSRGGTE. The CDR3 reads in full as CASSQSRGGTEAFF.

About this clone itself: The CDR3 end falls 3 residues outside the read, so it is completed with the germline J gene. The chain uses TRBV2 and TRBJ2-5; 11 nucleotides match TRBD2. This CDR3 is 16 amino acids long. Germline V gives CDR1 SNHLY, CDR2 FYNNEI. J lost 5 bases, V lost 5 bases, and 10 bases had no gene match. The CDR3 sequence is CASSSGLAVFRETQYF. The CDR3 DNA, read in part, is TGTGCCAGCAGTTCGGGACTAGCGGTTTTCCGGGAGACC.

The CDR3 sequence is CASSFSGSSYDYTF. The covered CDR3 bases are TGTGCCAGCAGCTTTAGCGGGAGCTCCTACGAC. The V and J genes are TRBV7-2 and TRBJ1-2; D remains ambiguous. The read halts 3 residues ahead of the CDR3 end, with the missing end drawn from the germline J gene. The CDR3 covers 14 residues. The germline gives CDR1 SGHTA, CDR2 FQGNSA.

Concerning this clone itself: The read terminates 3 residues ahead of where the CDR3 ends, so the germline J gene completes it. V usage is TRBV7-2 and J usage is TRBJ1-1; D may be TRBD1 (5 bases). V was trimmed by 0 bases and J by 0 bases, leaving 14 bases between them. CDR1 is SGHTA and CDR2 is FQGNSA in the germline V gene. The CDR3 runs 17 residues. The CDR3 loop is CASSLALITGLNTEAFF. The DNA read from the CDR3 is TGTGCCAGCAGCTTAGCCCTCATTACAGGCCTGAACACTGAA.

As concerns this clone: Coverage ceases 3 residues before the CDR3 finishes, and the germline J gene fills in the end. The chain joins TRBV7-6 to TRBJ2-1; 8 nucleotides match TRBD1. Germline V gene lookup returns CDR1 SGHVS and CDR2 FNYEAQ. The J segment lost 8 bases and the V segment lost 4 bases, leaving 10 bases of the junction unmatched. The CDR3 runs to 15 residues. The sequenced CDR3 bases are TGTGCCAGCAGCTCAAGGACAGGGCGGGTGGATGAG. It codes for CASSSRTGRVDE. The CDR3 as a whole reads CASSSRTGRVDEQFF.

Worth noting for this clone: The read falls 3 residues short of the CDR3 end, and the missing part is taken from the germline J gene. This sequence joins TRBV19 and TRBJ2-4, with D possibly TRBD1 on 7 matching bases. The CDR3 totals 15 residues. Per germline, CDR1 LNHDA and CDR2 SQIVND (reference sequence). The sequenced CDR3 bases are TGTGCCAGTAGCCAATCGACAGGGAGGAAATATGGT. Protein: CASSQSTGRKYG. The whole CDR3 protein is CASSQSTGRKYGQYF.

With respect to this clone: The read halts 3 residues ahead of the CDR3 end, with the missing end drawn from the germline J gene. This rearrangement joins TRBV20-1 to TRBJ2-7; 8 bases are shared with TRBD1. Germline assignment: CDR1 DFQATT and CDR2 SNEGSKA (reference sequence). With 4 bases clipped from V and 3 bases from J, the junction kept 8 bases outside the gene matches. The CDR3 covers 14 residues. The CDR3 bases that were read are TGCAGTGCTACCGGGACAGGAGAAGGCTACGAG. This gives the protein CSATGTGEGYE. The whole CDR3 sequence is CSATGTGEGYEQYF.

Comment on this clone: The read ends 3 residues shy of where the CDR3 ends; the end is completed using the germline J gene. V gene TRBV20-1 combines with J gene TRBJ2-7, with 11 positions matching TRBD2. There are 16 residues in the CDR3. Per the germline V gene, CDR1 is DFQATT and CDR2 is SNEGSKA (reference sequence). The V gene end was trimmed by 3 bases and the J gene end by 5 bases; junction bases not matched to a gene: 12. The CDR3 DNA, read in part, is TGCAGTGCTAGGCCTTTACTAGCGGGAGTTGCTCACGAG. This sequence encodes CSARPLLAGVAHE. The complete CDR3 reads CSARPLLAGVAHEQYF.

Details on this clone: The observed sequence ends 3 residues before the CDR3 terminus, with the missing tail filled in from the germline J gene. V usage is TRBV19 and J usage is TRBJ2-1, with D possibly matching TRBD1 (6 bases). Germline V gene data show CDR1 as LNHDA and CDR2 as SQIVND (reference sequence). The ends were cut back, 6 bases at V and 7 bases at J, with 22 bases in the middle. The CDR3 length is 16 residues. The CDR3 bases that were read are TGTGCCAGTAGGGGACAAATTGGGATGGGAAGGAATGAG. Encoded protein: CASRGQIGMGRNE. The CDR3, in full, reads CASRGQIGMGRNEQFF.

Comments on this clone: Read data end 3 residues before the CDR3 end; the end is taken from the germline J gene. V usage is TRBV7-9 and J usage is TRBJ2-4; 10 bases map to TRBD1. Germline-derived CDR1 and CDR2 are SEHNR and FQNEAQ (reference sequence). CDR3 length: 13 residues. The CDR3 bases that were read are TGTGCCAGCGAAAAGACAGGGGGCCTGGGT. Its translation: CASEKTGGLG. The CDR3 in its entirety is CASEKTGGLGQYF.

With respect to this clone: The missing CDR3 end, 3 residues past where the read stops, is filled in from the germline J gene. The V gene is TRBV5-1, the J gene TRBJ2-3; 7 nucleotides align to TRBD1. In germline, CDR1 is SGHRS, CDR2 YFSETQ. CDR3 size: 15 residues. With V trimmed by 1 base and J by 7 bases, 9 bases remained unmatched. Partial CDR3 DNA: TGCGCCAGCAGCTTGACAGGGGACGCTGACCATACG. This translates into CASSLTGDADHT. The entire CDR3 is CASSLTGDADHTQYF.

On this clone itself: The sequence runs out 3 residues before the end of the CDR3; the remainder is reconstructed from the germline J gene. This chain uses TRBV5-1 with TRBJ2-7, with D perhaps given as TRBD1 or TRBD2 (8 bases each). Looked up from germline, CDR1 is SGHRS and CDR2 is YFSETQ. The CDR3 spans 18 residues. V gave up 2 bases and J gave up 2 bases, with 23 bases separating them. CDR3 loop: CASSFRSLSGTGPYEQYF. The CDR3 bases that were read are TGCGCCAGCAGCTTTAGAAGCCTTAGCGGGACAGGACCCTACGAG.

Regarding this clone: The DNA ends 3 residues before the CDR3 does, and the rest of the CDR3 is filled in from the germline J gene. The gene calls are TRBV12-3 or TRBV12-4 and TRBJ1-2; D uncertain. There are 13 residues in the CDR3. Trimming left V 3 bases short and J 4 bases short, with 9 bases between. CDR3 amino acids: CASSFSPGYGYTF. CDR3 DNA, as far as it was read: TGTGCCAGCAGTTTCTCCCCGGGCTATGGC.

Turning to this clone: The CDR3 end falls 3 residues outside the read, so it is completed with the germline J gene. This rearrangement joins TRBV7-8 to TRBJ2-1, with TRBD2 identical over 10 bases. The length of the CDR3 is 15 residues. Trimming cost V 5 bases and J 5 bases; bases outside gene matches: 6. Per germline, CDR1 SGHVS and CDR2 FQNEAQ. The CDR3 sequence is CASSHRGLADNEQFF. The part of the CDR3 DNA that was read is TGTGCCAGCAGCCATCGAGGACTAGCGGACAATGAG.

The DNA read from the CDR3 is TGTGCCAGCAGCCAAGGGACAGGGCTTAATGAAAAA. Translating it yields CASSQGTGLNEK. The entire CDR3 sequence reads CASSQGTGLNEKLFF. V gene TRBV7-9 combines with J gene TRBJ1-4; 9 bases match TRBD1. The CDR3 end is not reached by the read, which stops 3 residues before it; the germline J gene fills it in. V lost 5 bases to trimming and J lost 4 bases; unmatched junction nucleotides: 5. Germline V gives CDR1 SEHNR, CDR2 FQNEAQ (reference sequence). This CDR3 has 15 amino acids. The full variable domain, with the rest looked up from reference TRBV7-9 and TRBJ1-4, is DTGVSQNPRHKITKRGQNVTFRCDPISEHNRLYWYRQTLGQGPEFLTYFQNEAQLEKSRLLSDRFSAERPKGSFSTLEIQRTEQGDSAMYLCASSQGTGLNEKLFFGSGTQLSVL.

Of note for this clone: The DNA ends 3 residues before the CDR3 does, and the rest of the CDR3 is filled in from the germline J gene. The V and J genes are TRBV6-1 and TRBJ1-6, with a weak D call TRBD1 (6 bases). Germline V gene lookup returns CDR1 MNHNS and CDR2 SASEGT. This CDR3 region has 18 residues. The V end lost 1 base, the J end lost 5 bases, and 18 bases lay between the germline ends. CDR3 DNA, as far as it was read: TGTGCCAGCAGTGAAGTTGGGGTGACAGGTTATAATAATTCACCC. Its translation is CASSEVGVTGYNNSP. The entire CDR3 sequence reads CASSEVGVTGYNNSPLHF.

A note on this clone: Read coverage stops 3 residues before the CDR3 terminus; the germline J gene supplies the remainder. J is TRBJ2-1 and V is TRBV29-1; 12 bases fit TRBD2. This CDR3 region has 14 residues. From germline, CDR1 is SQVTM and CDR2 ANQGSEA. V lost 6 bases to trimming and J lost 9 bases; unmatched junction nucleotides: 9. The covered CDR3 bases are TGCAGCGTGGATGGGACTAGCGGGCGTAGTGAG. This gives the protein CSVDGTSGRSE. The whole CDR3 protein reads CSVDGTSGRSEQFF.

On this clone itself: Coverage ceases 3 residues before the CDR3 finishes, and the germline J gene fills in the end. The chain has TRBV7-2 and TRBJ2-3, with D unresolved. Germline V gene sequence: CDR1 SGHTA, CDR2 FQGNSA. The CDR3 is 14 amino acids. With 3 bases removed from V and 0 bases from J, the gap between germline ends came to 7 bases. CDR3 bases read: TGTGCCAGCAGCTTCCGTAGCAGCACAGATACG. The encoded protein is CASSFRSSTDT. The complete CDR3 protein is CASSFRSSTDTQYF.

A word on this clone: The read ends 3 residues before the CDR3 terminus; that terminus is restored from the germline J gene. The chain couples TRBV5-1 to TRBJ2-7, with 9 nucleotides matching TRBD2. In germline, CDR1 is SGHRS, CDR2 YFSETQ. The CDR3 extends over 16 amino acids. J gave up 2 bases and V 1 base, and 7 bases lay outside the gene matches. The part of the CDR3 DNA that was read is TGCGCCAGCAGCTTGCTTGCTAGCGGGGATACCTACGAG. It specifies CASSLLASGDTYE. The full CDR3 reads CASSLLASGDTYEQYF.

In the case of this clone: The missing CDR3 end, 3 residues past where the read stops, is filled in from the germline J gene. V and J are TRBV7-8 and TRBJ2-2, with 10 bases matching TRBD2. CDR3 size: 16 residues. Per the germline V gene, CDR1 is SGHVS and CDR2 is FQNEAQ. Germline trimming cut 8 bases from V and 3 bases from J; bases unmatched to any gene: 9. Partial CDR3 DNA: TGTGCCAGCCGTAGACTAGCGGGTGAGGACACCGGGGAG. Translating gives CASRRLAGEDTGE. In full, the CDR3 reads CASRRLAGEDTGELFF.

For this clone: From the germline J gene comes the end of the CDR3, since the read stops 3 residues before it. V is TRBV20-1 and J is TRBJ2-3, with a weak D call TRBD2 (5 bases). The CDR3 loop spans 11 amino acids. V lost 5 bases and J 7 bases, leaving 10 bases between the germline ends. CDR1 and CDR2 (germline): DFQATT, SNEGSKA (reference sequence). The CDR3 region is CSAYAGHTQYF. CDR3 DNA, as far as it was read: TGCAGTGCTTACGCGGGTCATACG.

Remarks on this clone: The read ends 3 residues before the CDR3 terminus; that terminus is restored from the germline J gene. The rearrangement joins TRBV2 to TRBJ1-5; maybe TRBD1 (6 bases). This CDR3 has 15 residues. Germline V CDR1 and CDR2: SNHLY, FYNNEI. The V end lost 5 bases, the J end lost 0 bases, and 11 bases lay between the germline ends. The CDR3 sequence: CASSRTANSNQPQHF. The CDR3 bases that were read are TGTGCCAGCAGTAGGACAGCTAATAGCAATCAGCCC. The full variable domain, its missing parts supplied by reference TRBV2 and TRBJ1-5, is EPEVTQTPSHQVTQMGQEVILRCVPISNHLYFYWYRQILGQKVEFLVSFYNNEISEKSEIFDDQFSVERPDGSNFTLKIRSTKLEDSAMYFCASSRTANSNQPQHFGDGTRLSIL.

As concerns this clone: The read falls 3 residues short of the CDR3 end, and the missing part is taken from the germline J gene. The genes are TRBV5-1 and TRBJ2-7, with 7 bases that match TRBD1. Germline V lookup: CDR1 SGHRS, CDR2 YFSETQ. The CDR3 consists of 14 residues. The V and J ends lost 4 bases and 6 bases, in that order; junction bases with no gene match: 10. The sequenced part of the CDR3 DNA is TGCGCCAGCAGCCCGAAGGGGGCTGAATTCGAG. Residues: CASSPKGAEFE. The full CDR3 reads CASSPKGAEFEQYF.

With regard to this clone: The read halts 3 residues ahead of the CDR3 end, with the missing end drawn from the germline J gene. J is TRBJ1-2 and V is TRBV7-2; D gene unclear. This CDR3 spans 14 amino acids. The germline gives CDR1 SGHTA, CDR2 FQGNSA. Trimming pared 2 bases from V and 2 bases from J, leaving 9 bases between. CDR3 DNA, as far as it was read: TGTGCCAGCAGCTTAAGCGGGTTGAACTATGGC. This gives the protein CASSLSGLNYG. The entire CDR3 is CASSLSGLNYGYTF.

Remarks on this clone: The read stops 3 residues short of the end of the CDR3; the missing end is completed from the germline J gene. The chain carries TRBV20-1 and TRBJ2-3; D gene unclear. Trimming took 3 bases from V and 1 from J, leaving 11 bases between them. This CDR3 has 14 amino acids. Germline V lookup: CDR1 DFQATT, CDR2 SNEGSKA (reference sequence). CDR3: CSARKGTGTDTQYF. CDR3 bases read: TGCAGTGCTAGGAAGGGTACGGGCACAGATACG.

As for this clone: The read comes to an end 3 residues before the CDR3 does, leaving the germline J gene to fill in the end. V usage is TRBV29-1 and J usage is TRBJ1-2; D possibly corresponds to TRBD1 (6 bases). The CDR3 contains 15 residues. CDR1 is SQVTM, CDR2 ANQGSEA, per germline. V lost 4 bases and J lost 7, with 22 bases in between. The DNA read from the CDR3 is TGCAGCGTTGCCGCGACAGGCTCTTTTATGGGTGGC. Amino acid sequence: CSVAATGSFMGG. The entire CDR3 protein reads CSVAATGSFMGGYTF. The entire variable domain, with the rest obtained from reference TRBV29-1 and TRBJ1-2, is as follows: SAVISQKPSRDICQRGTSLTIQCQVDSQVTMMFWYRQQPGQSLTLIATANQGSEATYESGFVIDKFPISRPNLTFSTLTVSNMSPEDSSIYLCSVAATGSFMGGYTFGSGTRLTVV.

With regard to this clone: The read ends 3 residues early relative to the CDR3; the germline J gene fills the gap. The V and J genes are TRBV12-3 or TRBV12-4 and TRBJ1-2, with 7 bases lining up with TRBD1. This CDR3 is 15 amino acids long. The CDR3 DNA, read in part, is TGTGCCAGCAGCCCCCCCCGACAGGGAAACTACGAC. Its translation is CASSPPRQGNYD. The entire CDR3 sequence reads CASSPPRQGNYDYTF.